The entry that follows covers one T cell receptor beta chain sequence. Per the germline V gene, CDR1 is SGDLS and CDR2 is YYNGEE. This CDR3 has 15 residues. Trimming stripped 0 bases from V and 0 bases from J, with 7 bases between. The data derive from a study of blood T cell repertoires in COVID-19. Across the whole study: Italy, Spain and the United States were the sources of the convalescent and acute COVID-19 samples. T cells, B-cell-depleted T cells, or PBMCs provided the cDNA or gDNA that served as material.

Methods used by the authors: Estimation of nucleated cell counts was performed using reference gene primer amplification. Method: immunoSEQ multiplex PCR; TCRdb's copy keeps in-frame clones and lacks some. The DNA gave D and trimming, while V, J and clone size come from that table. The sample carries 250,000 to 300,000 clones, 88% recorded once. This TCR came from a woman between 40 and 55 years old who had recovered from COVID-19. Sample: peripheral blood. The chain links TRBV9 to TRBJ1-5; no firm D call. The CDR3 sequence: CASSVAGGSNQPQHF. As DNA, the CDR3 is TGTGCCAGCAGCGTAGCTGGCGGTAGCAATCAGCCCCAGCATTTT. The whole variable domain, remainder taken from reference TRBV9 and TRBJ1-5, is DSGVTQTPKHLITATGQRVTLRCSPRSGDLSVYWYQQSLDQGLQFLIQYYNGEERAKGNILERFSAQQFPDLHSELNLSSLELGDSALYFCASSVAGGSNQPQHFGDGTRLSIL.